The entry that follows covers one T cell receptor beta chain sequence. This sample is part of a study of glioma-infiltrating T cells after dendritic cell vaccination. The primer mix had 60 V beta and 13 J beta primers. Repertoires were generated with immunoSEQ multiplex PCR, while TCRdb's copy carries only in-frame clones and drops some. Found here are 100,000 or so clones, under 90% of them singletons; the top ten hold around a sixth. PBMC sampling occurred before vaccination, two weeks after the third dose, and at progression. The specimen comprised blood, sampled before dendritic cell vaccination. The source of this sequence is a human donor with glioblastoma.

CDR3 amino acids: CASSESGMNTGELFF. CDR3 in DNA: TGTGCCAGCAGTGAAAGCGGGATGAACACCGGGGAGCTGTTTTTT. The chain carries TRBV2 and TRBJ2-2; 7 bases map to TRBD2. The CDR3 spans 15 residues. CDR1 and CDR2 (germline): SNHLY, FYNNEI. Trimming removed 2 bases from V and 1 base from J; junction bases left unmatched: 1.